One sample yielded the 2 T cell receptor beta chains listed below, sequenced in a study of T cell repertoires in cytomegalovirus infection. Their antigen targets remain unknown. TCRdb used MiXCR to reprocess the reads, holding one entry per CDR3 protein. This sample has approximately 730,000 distinct CDR3 sequences, with around 30% found just once. Specimen: cultured PBMCs, collected from culture after CMV antigen stimulation. These receptors originate from a human donor in good health (CMV status not recorded). Some clones in this sample may be carry-over from other donors' samples.

The rearrangement links TRBV27 to TRBJ1-1; 8 nucleotides agree with TRBD1. The ends lost 4 bases at V and 6 bases at J; junction bases unmatched: 7. Germline CDR1 MNHEY, CDR2 SMNVEV (reference sequence). The CDR3 is made up of 14 amino acids. CDR3 nucleotide sequence: TGTGCCAGCAGTTCTCTCGGACAGGGCGCTGAAGCTTTCTTT. Protein: CASSSLGQGAEAFF.

The chain combines TRBV7-2 with TRBJ2-2; 8 bases are shared with TRBD2. Trimming at V came to 4 bases and at J to 0 bases, leaving 1 base not matched to a gene. Germline-derived CDR1 and CDR2 are SGHTA and FQGNSA. The CDR3 consists of 15 residues. CDR3: CASSYSGANTGELFF. CDR3 coding DNA: TGTGCCAGCAGCTATAGCGGGGCGAACACCGGGGAGCTGTTTTTT.